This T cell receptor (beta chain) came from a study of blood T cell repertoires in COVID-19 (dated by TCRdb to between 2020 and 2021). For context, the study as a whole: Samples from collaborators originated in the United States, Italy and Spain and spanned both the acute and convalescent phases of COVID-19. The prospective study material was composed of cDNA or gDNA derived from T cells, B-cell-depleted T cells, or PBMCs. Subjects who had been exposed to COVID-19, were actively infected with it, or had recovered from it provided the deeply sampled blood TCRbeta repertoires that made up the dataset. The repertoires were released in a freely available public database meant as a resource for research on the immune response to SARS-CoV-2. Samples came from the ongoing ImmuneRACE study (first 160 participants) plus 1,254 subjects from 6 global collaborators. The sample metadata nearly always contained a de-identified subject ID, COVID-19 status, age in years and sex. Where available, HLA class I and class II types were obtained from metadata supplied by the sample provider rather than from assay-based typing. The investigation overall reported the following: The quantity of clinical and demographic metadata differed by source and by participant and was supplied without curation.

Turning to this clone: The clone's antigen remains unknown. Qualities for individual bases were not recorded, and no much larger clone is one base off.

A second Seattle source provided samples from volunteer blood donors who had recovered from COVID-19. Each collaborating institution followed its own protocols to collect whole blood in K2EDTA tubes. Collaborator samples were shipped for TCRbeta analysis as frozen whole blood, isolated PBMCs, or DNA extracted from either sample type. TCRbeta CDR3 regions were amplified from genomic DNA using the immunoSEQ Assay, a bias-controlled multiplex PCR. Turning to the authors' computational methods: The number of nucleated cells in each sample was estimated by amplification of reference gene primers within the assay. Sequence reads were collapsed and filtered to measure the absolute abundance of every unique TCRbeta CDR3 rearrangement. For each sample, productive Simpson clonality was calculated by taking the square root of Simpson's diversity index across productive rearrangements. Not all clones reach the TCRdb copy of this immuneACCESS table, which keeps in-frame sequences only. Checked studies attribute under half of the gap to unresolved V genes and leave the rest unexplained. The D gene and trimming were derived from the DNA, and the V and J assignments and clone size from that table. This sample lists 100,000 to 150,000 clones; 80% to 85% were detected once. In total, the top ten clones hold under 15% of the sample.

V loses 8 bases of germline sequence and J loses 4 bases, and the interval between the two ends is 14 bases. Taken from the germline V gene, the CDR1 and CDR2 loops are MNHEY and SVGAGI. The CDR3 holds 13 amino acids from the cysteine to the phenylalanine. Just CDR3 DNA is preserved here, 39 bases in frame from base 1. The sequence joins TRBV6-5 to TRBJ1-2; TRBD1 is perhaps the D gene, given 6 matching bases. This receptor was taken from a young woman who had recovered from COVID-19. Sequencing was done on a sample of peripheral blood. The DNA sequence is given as TGTGCCAGCGCGGACAGAAGGCTCTATGGCTACACCTTC. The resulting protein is CASADRRLYGYTF.